The 2 T cell receptor beta chains below all came from one sample that was sequenced in a study of Graves' ophthalmopathy and Graves' hyperthyroidism. The TCR beta CDR3 regions underwent amplification from RNA transcripts. RT-PCR with HTBI primers came first, then second-round multiplex PCR. Using its own MiXCR run on the multiplex PCR reads, TCRdb lists one record per CDR3 protein. This table has a few hundred thousand distinct CDR3 sequences, about 16% appearing once. The specimen was peripheral blood. Receptor source: a woman aged 18-30 years with stable Graves' hyperthyroidism.

V gene TRBV18 combines with J gene TRBJ1-6; D might be TRBD1 (6 bases). V was clipped by 8 bases and J by 7 bases, with 12 bases between them. Germline V gene sequence: CDR1 KGHSH, CDR2 LQKENI. The CDR3 sequence is 13 residues long. The CDR3 spells CASTQGRNSPLHF. CDR3 DNA sequence: TGTGCCAGCACCCAGGGGAGGAATTCACCCCTCCACTTT.

This clonotype occurred many times. J is TRBJ2-2 and V is TRBV6-2 or TRBV6-3; no definite D call. CDR1 is MNHEY and CDR2 is SVGEGT in the germline V gene. The CDR3 is 11 residues long. V dropped 6 bases and J dropped 2 bases, with 1 base sitting between them. The CDR3 region has the DNA TGTGCCAGCAGCAACACCGGGGAGCTGTTTTTT. This sequence encodes CASSNTGELFF.